This entry concerns a single T cell receptor (beta chain). Other DNA sequences in the same sample also yield this CDR3. This sample is drawn from a study of somatic mutations in cytotoxic T cells in rheumatoid arthritis. Study-wide context: The researchers flow-sorted some T-cell populations stained with V beta antibodies and got nearly 100% purity, and these included V beta1+ cells sequenced for TCRB.

Once isolated by positive magnetic bead selection, the CD4+ and CD8+ cells had their purity checked by flow cytometry. The V and J ends lost 3 bases and 1 base respectively, with 24 bases between them. From germline, CDR1 is MDHEN and CDR2 SYDVKM. The CDR3 is made up of 19 amino acids. The protocol was immunoSEQ multiplex PCR, while the TCRdb copy is restricted to in-frame clones and leaves out a portion. The table shows tens of thousands of clones, with less than 85% occurring only once. The specimen was CD8+ T cells sorted from blood. This clonotype was sampled from a man aged 35 to 55 in good health. This sequence joins TRBV28 and TRBJ1-2; D gene uncertain. CDR3 sequence (DNA): TGTGCCAGCAGTTTTATGGTCCGGCAGCTCGAACCGCGTAACTATGGCTACACCTTC. It translates to CASSFMVRQLEPRNYGYTF.